The sequence of this TCR beta chain was determined in a study of Ad26.COV2.S vaccination and SARS-CoV-2 variants (dated by TCRdb to about 2021). General notes on the study: Donors in the vaccine arm were drawn from COV1001, a multicentre, randomized, double-blind, placebo-controlled phase I-IIa trial testing Ad26.COV2.S in healthy adults. Investigators did not know the trial group allocation while performing experiments and assessing outcomes. Sequencing of the TCRbeta repertoire served to evaluate the specificity and breadth of SARS-CoV-2-reactive T cell receptors following Ad26.COV2.S vaccination. Dosing of Ad26.COV2.S was intramuscular, at either 5x10^10 or 1x10^11 viral particles, delivered as one shot or as two shots spaced 56 days apart. A total of 32 samples were included in the TCR-sequenced set, comprising around 19 Ad26.COV2.S vaccine recipients, 5 placebo recipients and 8 SARS-CoV-2 convalescent individuals. Trial participants were randomized into five groups of five, in which low-dose or high-dose Ad26.COV2.S was given once or twice, or placebo was given on both occasions.

This specimen's treatment or condition label, interpreted: around 19 received Ad26.COV2.S at low or high dose, single or two shots; several received placebo; per-sample allocation not given. For vaccine and placebo recipients, repertoires were sequenced using samples collected on day 63 after the first injection. Cohort 1b enrolled some 25 adults aged 18-55 years at a single site in Boston, USA, between 29 July and 7 August 2020. As a vaccine, Ad26.COV2.S was a replication-incompetent adenovirus type 26 vector that expressed a prefusion-stabilized SARS-CoV-2 spike protein derived from the original Wuhan strain. Overall study results and their limits: Non-spike TCR breadth was comparable between vaccine and placebo recipients, consistent with the vaccine containing only spike. After vaccination, spike-specific CD8+ and CD4+ T cell responses were reported to show substantial breadth. Comparing responses between vaccine doses or regimens was not something the study was powered to do. The authors noted that the TCR breadth and depth analyses may have underestimated total T cell responses. Compared with placebo recipients, Ad26.COV2.S recipients showed higher spike-specific TCR breadth (P = 0.0014).

Turning to this clone: Its antigen remains undetermined. No base quality values were provided; no much bigger clone lies one nucleotide off.

The immunoSEQ Assay was used to sequence TCRbeta CDR3 regions. After extraction, genomic DNA underwent amplification by bias-controlled multiplex PCR, followed by high-throughput sequencing. The authors processed their data as follows. Collapsing and filtering of sequences were performed to quantify the absolute abundance of each unique TCRbeta CDR3 region. T cell fraction was estimated by normalizing TCRbeta template counts to usable DNA, which was measured by amplifying reference genes present in all nucleated cells. Repertoire TCRs were annotated as SARS-CoV-2-specific when V gene, CDR3 amino acid sequence and J gene were exactly matched to a known reactive TCR set. The reference SARS-CoV-2 TCR set was derived from MIRA and filtered for enrichment in COVID-19-positive ImmuneCODE repertoires, a step that removed public or cross-reactive TCRs. Based on the MIRA antigens, annotated TCRs were further analysed at the level of specific ORF or position within ORF. Depth was the summed frequency of annotated unique rearrangements, while breadth was defined as annotated unique rearrangements over total unique productive rearrangements. Two-sided Wilcoxon rank-sum tests were applied when comparing TCR breadth between groups. As stored in TCRdb, this immuneACCESS dataset retains in-frame rearrangements with V and J assigned. A fraction of the clones does not appear; measured against another copy, unresolved V genes explain less than half of the discrepancy, and the remainder lacks a known reason. V, J and clone size reflect that table, while D and trimming were determined from the DNA. This sample is represented by around 400,000 clones; around 89% of them were singletons. The ten largest clonotypes hold around 1.8% of the sample.

There are 15 amino acids in the CDR3, from cysteine to phenylalanine inclusive. The read is trimmed to its CDR3 DNA, 45 bases read in frame from base 1. Relative to germline, V is missing 2 bases and J is missing 3 bases, with 3 bases of the junction outside any gene match. The germline V gene sets CDR1 to SNHLY and CDR2 to FYNNEI. This TCR was recovered from a person between 18 and 60 years old who received the Ad26.COV2.S COVID-19 vaccine or a placebo. This chain is built from TRBV2 and TRBJ2-3, and 9 junctional nucleotides match TRBD2. The sequencing here drew on peripheral blood, taken in a trial of Ad26.COV2.S vaccine versus placebo. The nucleotide sequence is TGTGCCAGCAGTGAACCCGGACTAGCGACAGATACGCAGTATTTT. The encoded protein is CASSEPGLATDTQYF.